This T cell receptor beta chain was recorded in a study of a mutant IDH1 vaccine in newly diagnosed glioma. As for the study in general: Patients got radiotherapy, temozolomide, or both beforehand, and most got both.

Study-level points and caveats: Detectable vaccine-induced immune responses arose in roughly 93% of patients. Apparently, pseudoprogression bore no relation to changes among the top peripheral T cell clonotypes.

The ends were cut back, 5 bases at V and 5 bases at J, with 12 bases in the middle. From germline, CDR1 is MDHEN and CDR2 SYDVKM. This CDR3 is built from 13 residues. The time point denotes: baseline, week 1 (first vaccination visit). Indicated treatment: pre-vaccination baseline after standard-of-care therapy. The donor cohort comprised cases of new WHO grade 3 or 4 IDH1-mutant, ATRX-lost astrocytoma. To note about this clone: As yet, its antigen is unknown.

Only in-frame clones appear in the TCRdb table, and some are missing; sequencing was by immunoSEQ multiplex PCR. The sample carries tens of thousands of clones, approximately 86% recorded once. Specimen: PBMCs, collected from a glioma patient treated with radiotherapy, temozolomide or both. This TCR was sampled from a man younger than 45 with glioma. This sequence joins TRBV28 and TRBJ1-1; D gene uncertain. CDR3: CASSLPSDTEAFF. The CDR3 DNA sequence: TGTGCCAGCAGTCTTCCATCTGATACTGAAGCTTTCTTT. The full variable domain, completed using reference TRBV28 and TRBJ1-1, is DVKVTQSSRYLVKRTGEKVFLECVQDMDHENMFWYRQDPGLGLRLIYFSYDVKMKEKGDIPEGYSVSREKKERFSLILESASTNQTSMYLCASSLPSDTEAFFGQGTRLTVV.